This TCR beta chain was profiled in a study of blood T cell repertoires in COVID-19. After removal of 8 bases from V and 3 bases from J, the junction contained 7 bases not matched to a gene. CDR3 length: 13 amino acids. Germline CDR1 is SQVTM and CDR2 is ANQGSEA. This clone was observed a single time. Data came from immunoSEQ multiplex PCR; TCRdb stores just in-frame clones and leaves some out. The sample lists roughly 120,000 clones; roughly 87% were seen once. Sequenced: peripheral blood. The receptor comes from a human donor in a cohort sampled during active COVID-19. The V gene is TRBV29-1, the J gene TRBJ2-1; TRBD2 agrees at 7 bases. The CDR3 region is CSTPASGYNEQFF. CDR3 sequence (DNA): TGCAGCACGCCCGCTAGCGGCTACAATGAGCAGTTCTTC.